Each of the 10 T cell receptor beta chains below was sequenced from the same sample in a study of T cells in Graves' hyperthyroidism and ophthalmopathy. Amplification yielded TCR beta CDR3 regions, with RNA transcripts as the source. First-round RT-PCR with HTBI primers amplified the TCR CDR3 region. MiXCR was run by TCRdb on the multiplex PCR reads, yielding one entry per CDR3 protein. The sample comprises about 420,000 distinct CDR3 sequences, approximately 14% of which are singletons, and roughly 7.4% rests with the top ten. Sequenced sample: blood. The source of these receptors is a young woman with Graves' hyperthyroidism.

This clonotype occurred a few times. The V and J genes are TRBV12-5 and TRBJ2-6; TRBD1 might be the D (5 bases). V gave up 0 bases and J gave up 2 bases, with 8 bases separating them. The CDR3 has 16 amino acids. CDR1 and CDR2 (germline): LGHNT, FRNRAP. CDR3 amino acids: CASGLVLRAGANVLTF. In DNA form, the CDR3 reads TGTGCTAGTGGTTTGGTACTCAGGGCTGGGGCCAACGTCCTGACTTTC.

In this sample, this clonotype turned up many times. The chain has TRBV27 and TRBJ2-7; no firm D call. Deletions cut 3 bases from V and 7 bases from J, with 10 bases between. The V gene's germline CDR1 is MNHEY and CDR2 SMNVEV (reference sequence). The CDR3 contains 12 residues. CDR3 nucleotide sequence: TGTGCCAGCAGTTTTGGCCTGGGGGAGCAGTACTTC. This codes for CASSFGLGEQYF.

This clonotype occurred many times. The chain has TRBV11-1 and TRBJ1-3; D gene uncertain. There are 13 residues in the CDR3. V lost 3 bases to trimming and J lost 7 bases, with 10 bases between them. Germline assignment: CDR1 SGHAT and CDR2 FQDESV (reference sequence). CDR3 loop: CASSFSGANTIYF. The CDR3 coding sequence is TGTGCCAGCAGCTTCTCGGGTGCGAACACCATATATTTT.

The rearrangement links TRBV24-1 to TRBJ2-1; TRBD1 matches at 9 bases. J gave up 3 bases and V 3 bases, and 11 bases lay outside the gene matches. From germline, CDR1 is KGHDR and CDR2 SFDVKD. CDR3 length: 18 amino acids. Here the CDR3 reads CATSDPAPDRGGYNEQFF. CDR3 sequence (DNA): TGTGCCACCAGTGATCCCGCCCCGGACAGGGGAGGCTACAATGAGCAGTTCTTC.

This clonotype has at least ten counts. The chain uses TRBV28 and TRBJ2-6; TRBD2 matches 8 bases. The CDR3 contains 17 residues. J lost 0 bases, V lost 7 bases, and 8 bases had no gene match. Germline-derived CDR1 and CDR2 are MDHEN and SYDVKM. The CDR3 reads CASTLGGASSGANVLTF. CDR3 DNA sequence: TGTGCCAGCACCCTCGGGGGGGCAAGCTCTGGGGCCAACGTCCTGACTTTC.

This clonotype occurred many times. This chain joins TRBV7-8 and TRBJ2-3; D remains ambiguous. V was cut by 7 bases and J by 6 bases, with 11 bases left in between. The CDR3 covers 12 residues. Germline V gives CDR1 SGHVS, CDR2 FQNEAQ. Here the CDR3 DNA reads TGTGCCAGCAATCTGTACGCGGATACGCAGTATTTT. Its protein product is CASNLYADTQYF.

This clonotype has a count of ten or more. The gene calls are TRBV5-5 and TRBJ1-1; tentatively, D is TRBD1 (5 bases). Trimming left V 7 bases short and J 7 bases short, with 20 bases between. The CDR3 has 14 amino acids. Germline CDR1 and CDR2: SGHKS and YYEKEE (reference sequence). The CDR3 region has the DNA TGTGCCAGCGGGAGATCGGGGGAAGGATATGAAGCTTTCTTT. This translates into CASGRSGEGYEAFF.

Written as DNA, the CDR3 is TGTGCCAGCAGCCTAAACACGCGAAGCTCCTATAATTCACCCCTCCACTTT. Translating it yields CASSLNTRSSYNSPLHF. This chain uses TRBV11-2 with TRBJ1-6; D is ambiguous. V lost 5 bases and J 0 bases, leaving 14 bases between the germline ends. Germline values: CDR1 SGHAT, CDR2 FQNNGV. This CDR3 has 17 residues. The full variable domain, rest sourced from reference TRBV11-2 and TRBJ1-6, is EAGVAQSPRYKIIEKRQSVAFWCNPISGHATLYWYQQILGQGPKLLIQFQNNGVVDDSQLPKDRFSAERLKGVDSTLKIQPAKLEDSAVYLCASSLNTRSSYNSPLHFGNGTRLTVT.

This clonotype was seen ten or more times. The CDR3 region has the DNA TGTGCCAGCACACTACAGGGGTACTACGAGCAGTACTTC. This translates into CASTLQGYYEQYF. This chain connects TRBV6-1 to TRBJ2-7, with 7 bases identical to TRBD1. The CDR3 loop spans 13 amino acids. V trimming: 7 bases; J trimming: 3 bases; junction bases outside the gene matches: 6. The V gene's germline CDR1 is MNHNS and CDR2 SASEGT.

This clonotype appeared a few times. One end of the junction varies from germline; a read error may be responsible. The chain joins TRBV9 to TRBJ2-5; 7 nucleotides match TRBD1. The CDR3 covers 16 residues. Germline CDR1 is SGDLS and CDR2 is YYNGEE. The CDR3 DNA reads TGTGCCGGCAGCGCTAGTGGGGGACAGAGAGAAGAGACCCAGTACTTC. Residues: CAGSASGGQREETQYF.